This TCR beta chain originates from a study of T cells expressing NK-cell markers (TCRdb year 2020). As for the study more broadly: TCR beta-chain repertoires were profiled in sorted CD3+CD56+NKG2C+, CD3+CD56+NKG2C- and CD3+CD56-NKG2C+ T-cell subsets from eight donors. Among the eight sequenced donors, seven were HCMV-seropositive and one was HCMV-seronegative. Illumina HiSeq 2000/2500, MiSeq or NextSeq was used to sequence libraries as 2 x 150 bp reads. Randomly selected healthy volunteers, three men and five women, were used as the eight sequenced donors. Study-wide findings and limitations: It remained unclear whether the expanded NKG2C-expressing T cell clones were specific for HCMV antigens. Those dominant clonotypes were again the most abundant among CD3+CD56-NKG2C+ cells in a few donors, at about 28.3-65%. For roughly 6 donors, the dominant CD3+CD56+NKG2C+ clonotypes were among the top 10 CD8+ clonotypes and accounted for about 1.0-7.0% of CD8+ T cells.

A remark on this clonotype: No antigen is known for it.

The run used an Illumina HiSeq 2000. 5'RACE template switching, by which a universal primer site and unique molecular identifiers were added, was used to make TCR beta cDNA libraries. Synthesis of cDNA was primed from the TCR beta constant segment and was followed by two consecutive PCR amplification steps. On the authors' methods: MIGEC was used to demultiplex reads and group reads by UMI, and MiTCR was used to assemble and quantify clonotypes. To exclude erroneous sequences, any TCR cDNA sequence not supported by at least two reads was discarded. Downstream repertoire analysis used the tcR package, and clonotypes were matched across fractions by CDR3 nucleotide sequence plus V segment. VDJmatch was used to annotate antigen specificity against VDJdb, with one amino acid substitution in CDR3 allowed. TCRdb reprocessed the sequencing reads and holds a single record per CDR3 protein sequence, with no DNA. The V and J calls shown here were made by TCRdb, not taken from the authors' results. The data table for this sample lists over 100,000 distinct CDR3 sequences. 15% to 20% of the sample is taken by the ten largest.

The cysteine opens and the phenylalanine closes a CDR3 of 16 amino acids. No coding sequence is recorded. Sequences MNHNS (CDR1) and SASEGT (CDR2) are obtained from the germline V gene. HCMV-specific IgG was detected in serum with a commercial ELISA kit to determine HCMV serostatus. Ficoll density gradient centrifugation was used to isolate peripheral blood mononuclear cells from blood. The receptor comes from a woman between 18 and 70 years old in good health. Sequenced material: blood T cells: a sorted CD56 or NKG2C T cell subset, CD4+ or CD8+ T cells, or bulk PBMC T cells (not recorded which). Recombination connected TRBV6-1 to TRBJ1-1. This receptor carries the CDR3 CASSEVGNLMNTEAFF.